In this sample, the clone carrying this TCR beta chain turned up many times. Its specificity is unknown. The investigators amplified TCR beta CDR3 regions from RNA transcripts. The HTBI set primed first-round TCR CDR3 RT-PCR. TCRdb reanalysed the multiplex PCR reads using MiXCR and keeps one entry per CDR3 protein. The profile shows over 450,000 distinct CDR3 sequences, roughly 15% of them singletons. Germline assignment: CDR1 GTSNPN and CDR2 SVGIG (reference sequence). Trimming left V 5 bases short and J 1 base short, with 11 bases between. The CDR3 runs to 13 residues. Ophthalmopathy patients had moderate-to-severe active disease, CAS ≥3, NOSPECS ≥4, and disease duration under 3 months. Diagnoses rested on clinical symptoms, serum thyroxine and TRAb, thyroid ultrasound and orbital computed tomography. The entry originates in a study of T cells in Graves' hyperthyroidism and ophthalmopathy. Broader study findings: Most thyroid-expanded clonotypes above 0.001 were also found in blood. Ophthalmopathy was identified by the model a median around 6.3 months ahead of onset.

V and J are TRBV30 and TRBJ1-1; possible D gene TRBD1, 5 bases. The clonotype comes from a woman aged 18-29 years with Graves' ophthalmopathy. The material sequenced was blood. The CDR3 sequence: CAWSQGTNTEAFF. CDR3 nucleotides: TGTGCCTGGTCCCAGGGTACGAACACTGAAGCTTTCTTT.